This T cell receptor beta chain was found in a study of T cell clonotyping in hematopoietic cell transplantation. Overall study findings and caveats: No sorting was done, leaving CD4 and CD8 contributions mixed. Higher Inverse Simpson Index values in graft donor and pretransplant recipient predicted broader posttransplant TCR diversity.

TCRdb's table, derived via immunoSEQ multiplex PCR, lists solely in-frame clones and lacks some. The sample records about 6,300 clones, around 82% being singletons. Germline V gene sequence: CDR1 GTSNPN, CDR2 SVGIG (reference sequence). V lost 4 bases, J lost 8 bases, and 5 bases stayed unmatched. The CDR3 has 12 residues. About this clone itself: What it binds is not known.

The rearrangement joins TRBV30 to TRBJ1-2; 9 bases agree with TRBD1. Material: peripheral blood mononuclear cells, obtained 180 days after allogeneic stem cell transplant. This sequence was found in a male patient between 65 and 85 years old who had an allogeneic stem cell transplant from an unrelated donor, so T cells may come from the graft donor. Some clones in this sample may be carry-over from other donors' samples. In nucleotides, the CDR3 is TGTGCCTGGACCTGGGACAGGGTCGGCTACACCTTC. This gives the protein CAWTWDRVGYTF.